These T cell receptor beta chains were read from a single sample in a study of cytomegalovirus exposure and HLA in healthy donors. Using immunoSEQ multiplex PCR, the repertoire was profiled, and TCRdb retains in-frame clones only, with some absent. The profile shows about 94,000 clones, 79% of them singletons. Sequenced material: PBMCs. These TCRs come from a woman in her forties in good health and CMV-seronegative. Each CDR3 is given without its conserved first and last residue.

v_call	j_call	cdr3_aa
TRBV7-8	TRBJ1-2	ASSLAAGSNYGYT
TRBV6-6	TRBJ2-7	ASSRTSYEQY
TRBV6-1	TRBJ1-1	ASRKDSLNTEAF
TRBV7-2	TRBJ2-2	ASSPIRTEITGELF
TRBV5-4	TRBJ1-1	ASSLVAGQYTEAF
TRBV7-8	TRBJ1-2	ASSLGAAQLNYGYT
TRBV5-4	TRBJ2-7	ASSFPEGYEQY
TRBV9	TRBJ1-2	ASSDYRGMGGYT
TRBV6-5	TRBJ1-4	ASSQRGGAGKLF
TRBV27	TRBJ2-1	ASSLIAGGMNEQF
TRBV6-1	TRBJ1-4	ASSASLGLGEKLF
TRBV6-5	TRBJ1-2	ASRGDRGNYGYT
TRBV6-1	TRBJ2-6	ASSWRQAGANVLT
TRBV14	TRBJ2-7	ASSPHNYEQY
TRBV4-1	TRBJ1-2	ASSQPLRYYGYT
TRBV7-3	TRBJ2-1	ASSLTPDSYNEQF
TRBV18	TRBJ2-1	ASSEGQGLVDEQF
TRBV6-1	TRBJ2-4	ATIGQEIAKNIQY
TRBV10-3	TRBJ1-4	AISESRAGEKLF
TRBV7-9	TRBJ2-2	ASSHDRGPSGELF
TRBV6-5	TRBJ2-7	ASSSSTGAYEQY
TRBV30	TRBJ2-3	AWSVSPDRDTQY
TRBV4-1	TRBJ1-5	ASSQTENSNQPQH
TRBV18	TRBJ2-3	ASSPLVAADTQY
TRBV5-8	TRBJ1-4	ASSLARGFNEKLF
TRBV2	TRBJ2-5	ASSAATGGSETQY
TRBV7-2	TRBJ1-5	ASSLASQGSNQPQH
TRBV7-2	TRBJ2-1	ASSFRGQGNNEQF
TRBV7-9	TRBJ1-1	ASSLGQGDTEAF
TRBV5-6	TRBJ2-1	ASSLVGGSNEQF
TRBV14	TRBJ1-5	ASSQENFGGYSNQPQH
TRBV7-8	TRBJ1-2	ASSSTRGQGEYGYT
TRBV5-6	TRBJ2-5	ASSNVAGVNQETQY
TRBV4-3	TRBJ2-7	ASSQEVGGDYEQY
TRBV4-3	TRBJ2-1	ASSRQGSLYNEQF
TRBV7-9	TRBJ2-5	ASSLVPSGETQY
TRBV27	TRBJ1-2	ASSNHRGEGYT
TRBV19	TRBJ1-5	ASSRDVNRAPGNQPQH
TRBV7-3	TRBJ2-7	ASSLTAMGTELTYEQY